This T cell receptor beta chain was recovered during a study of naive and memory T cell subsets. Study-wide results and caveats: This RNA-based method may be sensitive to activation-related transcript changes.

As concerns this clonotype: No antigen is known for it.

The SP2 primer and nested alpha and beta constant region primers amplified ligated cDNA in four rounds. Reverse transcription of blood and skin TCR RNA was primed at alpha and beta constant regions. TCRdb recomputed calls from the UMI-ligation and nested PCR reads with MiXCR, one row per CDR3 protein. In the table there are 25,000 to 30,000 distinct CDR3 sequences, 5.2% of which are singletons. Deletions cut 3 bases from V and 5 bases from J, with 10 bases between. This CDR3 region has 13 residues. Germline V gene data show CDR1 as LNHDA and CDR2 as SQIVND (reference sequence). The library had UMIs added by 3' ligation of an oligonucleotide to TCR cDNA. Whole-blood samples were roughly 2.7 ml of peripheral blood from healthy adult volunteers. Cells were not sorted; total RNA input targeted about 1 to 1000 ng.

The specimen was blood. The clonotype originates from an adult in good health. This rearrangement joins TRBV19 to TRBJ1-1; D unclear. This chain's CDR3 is CASSMVPRTEAFF. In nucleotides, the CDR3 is TGTGCCAGTAGTATGGTCCCCCGAACTGAAGCTTTCTTT.